These 12 T cell receptor beta chains were sequenced from one sample in a study of shared clonotypes between healthy human individuals. The assay was immunoSEQ multiplex PCR, and TCRdb's table has in-frame clones only and misses some. This sample yields roughly 2 million clones, of which roughly 95% are seen a single time; 0.13% belongs to the top ten. Sequenced sample: naive CD4+ T cells sorted from blood. The subset here: CD45RA+ positively selected. The receptors shown here come from a man aged 18 to 29 in good health.

The V call is TRBV27, the J call TRBJ2-7; 9 bases align to TRBD2. Germline lookup yields CDR1 MNHEY and CDR2 SMNVEV (reference sequence). There are 15 residues in the CDR3. V lost 9 bases, J lost 7 bases, and 16 bases stayed unmatched. The CDR3 loop reads CASKSTGLASVEQYF. CDR3 coding DNA: TGTGCCAGTAAAAGCACGGGACTAGCCTCCGTTGAGCAGTACTTC.

The rearrangement uses TRBV5-6 and TRBJ1-5, with D possibly matching TRBD1 (5 bases). The V gene lost 4 bases and the J gene lost 5 bases, with 13 bases spanning the gap. Germline loops: CDR1 SGHDT, CDR2 YYEEEE. The CDR3 extends over 14 amino acids. The CDR3 bases are TGTGCCAGCAGCCTGGGGCAGGCCCATCAGCCCCAGCATTTT. This sequence encodes CASSLGQAHQPQHF.

The CDR3 loop is CASSRTEPYEQYF. Written as DNA, the CDR3 is TGTGCCAGTAGTAGGACAGAGCCCTACGAGCAGTACTTC. The chain couples TRBV19 to TRBJ2-7; D is possibly TRBD1 (6 bases). Trimming took 4 bases from V and 2 from J, leaving 9 bases between them. Germline assignment: CDR1 LNHDA and CDR2 SQIVND (reference sequence). The CDR3 extends over 13 amino acids.

V gene TRBV7-2 combines with J gene TRBJ2-7, with TRBD1 as a possible D gene (5 bases). The ends were cut back, 1 base at V and 0 bases at J, with 10 bases in the middle. Germline V gene data show CDR1 as SGHTA and CDR2 as FQGNSA. CDR3 length equals 15 residues. DNA of the CDR3: TGTGCCAGCAGCTTAGGACAAGACAGCTCCTACGAGCAGTACTTC. This sequence encodes CASSLGQDSSYEQYF.

The rearrangement links TRBV5-1 to TRBJ1-5; no reliable D call. The V gene lost 0 bases and the J gene lost 8 bases, with 9 bases spanning the gap. Germline assignment: CDR1 SGHRS and CDR2 YFSETQ. The CDR3 runs to 13 residues. The CDR3 reads CASSLDERKPQHF. The CDR3 DNA is TGCGCCAGCAGCTTGGACGAACGAAAGCCCCAGCATTTT.

This chain joins TRBV7-2 and TRBJ1-1, with D possibly matching TRBD1 (5 bases). The CDR3 is 14 residues long. Germline V CDR1 and CDR2: SGHTA, FQGNSA. The V end was cut by 6 bases, the J end by 4 bases, with 15 bases between. This chain's CDR3 is CASRRQQGPTEAFF. The CDR3, as DNA: TGTGCCAGCAGGAGACAGCAGGGCCCCACTGAAGCTTTCTTT. Using reference TRBV7-2 and TRBJ1-1 for the parts outside the CDR3, the full variable domain is GAGVSQSPSNKVTEKGKDVELRCDPISGHTALYWYRQSLGQGLEFLIYFQGNSAPDKSGLPSDRFSAERTGGSVSTLTIQRTQQEDSAVYLCASRRQQGPTEAFFGQGTRLTVV.

The genes are TRBV6-1 and TRBJ1-4; D not resolved. Germline CDR1 reads MNHNS; CDR2 reads SASEGT. V was clipped by 7 bases and J by 0 bases, with 9 bases between them. The CDR3 runs 14 residues. The CDR3 region is CASIADATNEKLFF. The CDR3 DNA is TGTGCCAGCATCGCCGATGCAACTAATGAAAAACTGTTTTTT.

The CDR3 loop is CASSPQRGDYNEQFF. As DNA, the CDR3 is TGTGCCAGCAGCCCCCAGCGGGGGGACTACAATGAGCAGTTCTTC. The chain joins TRBV7-3 to TRBJ2-1; 9 bases are shared with TRBD2. Germline CDR1 and CDR2: SGHTA and FQGTGA. The CDR3 is 15 amino acids. V gave up 5 bases and J gave up 3 bases; unmatched junction bases: 5.

The V call is TRBV7-6, the J call TRBJ2-3, with 8 bases aligning to TRBD2. There are 16 residues in the CDR3. CDR1 is SGHVS, CDR2 FNYEAQ, per germline. With 2 bases clipped from V and 2 bases from J, the junction kept 6 bases outside the gene matches. The CDR3 loop is CASSLRPGLATDTQYF. For the CDR3, the DNA is TGTGCCAGCAGCTTACGGCCCGGACTAGCCACAGATACGCAGTATTTT.

CDR3 coding DNA: TGTGCCAGCTCACCACTTTCGGGTTCCGACACTGAAGCTTTCTTT. This translates into CASSPLSGSDTEAFF. The rearrangement uses TRBV18 and TRBJ1-1; D call uncertain. Germline V gives CDR1 KGHSH, CDR2 LQKENI. V lost 1 base and J lost 3, with 12 bases in between. The length of the CDR3 is 15 residues. The full variable domain, with the rest looked up from reference TRBV18 and TRBJ1-1, is NAGVMQNPRHLVRRRGQEARLRCSPMKGHSHVYWYRQLPEEGLKFMVYLQKENIIDESGMPKERFSAEFPKEGPSILRIQQVVRGDSAAYFCASSPLSGSDTEAFFGQGTRLTVV.

V is TRBV19 and J is TRBJ2-7; TRBD1 is a possible D gene (5 bases). This CDR3 has 15 amino acids. V shed 5 bases and J shed 0 bases, with 14 bases lying between them. Germline V gene sequence: CDR1 LNHDA, CDR2 SQIVND (reference sequence). In DNA form, the CDR3 reads TGTGCCAGTAGTCCACAAGGACATCTCTCCTACGAGCAGTACTTC. Translating gives CASSPQGHLSYEQYF.

This clone is a singleton in its sample. This specimen includes other DNA sequences encoding the same CDR3. V is TRBV7-2 and J is TRBJ2-7; 9 nucleotides match TRBD1. With 1 base clipped from V and 2 bases from J, the junction kept 3 bases outside the gene matches. The CDR3 is 15 residues long. Per germline, CDR1 SGHTA and CDR2 FQGNSA. The CDR3 sequence is CASSLVGQGPYEQYF. In DNA, the CDR3 is TGTGCCAGCAGCTTAGTGGGACAGGGTCCCTACGAGCAGTACTTC. The complete variable domain, with remaining parts taken from reference TRBV7-2 and TRBJ2-7, reads GAGVSQSPSNKVTEKGKDVELRCDPISGHTALYWYRQSLGQGLEFLIYFQGNSAPDKSGLPSDRFSAERTGGSVSTLTIQRTQQEDSAVYLCASSLVGQGPYEQYFGPGTRLTVT.